Sequencing of this TCR beta chain was carried out in a study of technical replicates of blood from a few donors (dated by TCRdb to between 2016 and 2019). As a fraction of the sample, this clone is large (0.1 to 1%). No antigen is known for it. Within one base of it there is no much larger clone, and no base qualities were kept. Receptors were amplified or captured by the immunoSEQ multiplex PCR assay. What TCRdb holds here is the immuneACCESS table cut down to in-frame rearrangements. Part of the clones is not present; checked against another copy, under half of the missing clones reflect an unresolved V gene, and the others are unexplained. In this sample the table shows 65,000 to 75,000 clones, around 87% of which occur a single time. Of the sample, approximately 4.8% falls within the top ten clones. The material sequenced was PBMCs. The receptor comes from a human donor in good health. Some clones in this sample may be carry-over from other donors' samples.

The base sequence is TGTGCCAGCAGCGCCTTACCGAGCTCTGGGGCCAACGTCCTGACTTTC. Its protein reads: CASSALPSSGANVLTF. The chain joins TRBV5-4 to TRBJ2-6, with the identity of the D gene unclear. CDR1 and CDR2, per the germline V gene (reference sequence), are SGHNT and YYREEE. The CDR3 goes from the cysteine to the phenylalanine over 16 residues. The kept DNA is CDR3 alone, 48 bases in frame from the first base. V is clipped by 4 bases and J by 0 bases, and the sequence between their germline boundaries is 11 bases long.